Shown below are 7 T cell receptor beta chains from a single sample sequenced in a study of cytomegalovirus exposure and HLA in healthy donors. PCR used 60 Vbeta primers and 13 Jbeta primers. This table comes from immunoSEQ multiplex PCR, and its TCRdb copy is limited to in-frame clones, with some not included. Its table records just over 40,000 clones. Sequencing was done on a sample of PBMCs. Every receptor here comes from a young man in good health and CMV-seronegative.

The V gene is TRBV11-3, the J gene TRBJ2-1; 7 bases map to TRBD1. The J segment lost 5 bases and the V segment lost 6 bases, leaving 7 bases of the junction unmatched. The CDR3 is 14 residues long. The germline gives CDR1 SGHNT, CDR2 YENEEA. CDR3 sequence: CASSRQGANNEQFF. The CDR3 nucleotides read TGTGCCAGCAGTCGACAGGGTGCTAACAATGAGCAGTTCTTC.

V gene TRBV19 combines with J gene TRBJ2-1, with unresolved D. From germline, CDR1 is LNHDA and CDR2 SQIVND (reference sequence). V lost 2 bases, J lost 0 bases, and 8 bases lay in between. The CDR3 has 15 residues. For the CDR3, the DNA is TGTGCCAGTAGTATAACCCGGTTCTCCTACAATGAGCAGTTCTTC. Protein product: CASSITRFSYNEQFF.

This chain uses TRBV6-5 with TRBJ2-1; the match to TRBD2 covers 9 bases. The CDR3 totals 14 residues. Losses at the gene ends were 6 bases for V and 5 bases for J; bases not matched to a gene: 5. Germline CDR1 reads MNHEY; CDR2 reads SVGAGI. The chain's CDR3 is CASRSGLAHNEQFF. The DNA of the CDR3 is TGTGCCAGCAGGTCTGGACTAGCGCACAATGAGCAGTTCTTC.

The chain is built from TRBV29-1 and TRBJ2-7, with 11 bases lining up with TRBD1. CDR1 SQVTM and CDR2 ANQGSEA come from the germline V gene. CDR3 length: 15 residues. J lost 2 bases, V lost 5 bases, and 8 bases had no gene match. The CDR3 sequence is CSVKTPGQGAYEQYF. CDR3 coding DNA: TGCAGCGTTAAAACTCCGGGACAGGGGGCCTACGAGCAGTACTTC.

This chain joins TRBV6-6 and TRBJ1-1; no definite D call. In germline, CDR1 is MNHNY, CDR2 SVGAGI (reference sequence). V was cut by 6 bases and J by 4 bases, with 12 bases left in between. There are 13 residues in the CDR3. CDR3 sequence (DNA): TGTGCCAGCAGCCCAACCAGGATCACTGAAGCTTTCTTT. Amino acid sequence: CASSPTRITEAFF.

The rearrangement links TRBV2 to TRBJ2-1; 9 bases align to TRBD2. CDR3 length: 16 residues. Germline-derived CDR1 and CDR2 are SNHLY and FYNNEI. Trimming at V came to 11 bases and at J to 1 base, leaving 12 bases not matched to a gene. This CDR3 is CACQGREGLSYNEQFF. Here the CDR3 DNA reads TGTGCCTGCCAGGGGCGGGAGGGCCTTTCCTACAATGAGCAGTTCTTC. The full variable domain, completed using reference TRBV2 and TRBJ2-1, is EPEVTQTPSHQVTQMGQEVILRCVPISNHLYFYWYRQILGQKVEFLVSFYNNEISEKSEIFDDQFSVERPDGSNFTLKIRSTKLEDSAMYFCACQGREGLSYNEQFFGPGTRLTVL.

The chain has TRBV19 and TRBJ2-5, with TRBD1 as a possible D gene (5 bases). Germline values: CDR1 LNHDA, CDR2 SQIVND (reference sequence). Deletions cut 5 bases from V and 4 bases from J, with 14 bases between. This CDR3 spans 14 amino acids. The CDR3, as DNA: TGTGCCAGTAGTTTCCAAACAGGTCGAGAGACCCAGTACTTC. Translating gives CASSFQTGRETQYF.